Listed below are T cell receptor beta chains from one sample, sequenced in a study of cytomegalovirus exposure and HLA in healthy donors. Only in-frame clones appear in the TCRdb table, and some are missing; sequencing was by immunoSEQ multiplex PCR. This sample yields about 270,000 clones, of which around 86% are seen a single time; approximately 1% belongs to the top ten. Sequenced material: PBMCs. These receptors all stem from a young woman in good health and CMV-seronegative. CDR3s include the opening cysteine and the closing phenylalanine or tryptophan. A D gene is named only where the DNA matches it firmly. Clone size is given for some rows only: seen once, a few or many times, or a class if the clone is expanded.

j_gene | abundance | v_gene | d_gene | CDR3nt | CDR3aa
TRBJ2-1 | - | TRBV7-2 | TRBD2 | TGTGCCAGCAGTACGAATAGCGGGAGCGGCAATGAGCAGTTCTTC | CASSTNSGSGNEQFF
TRBJ2-2 | - | TRBV5-1 | - | TGCGCCAGCACCCAACGACTCACCGGGGAGCTGTTTTTT | CASTQRLTGELFF
TRBJ1-5 | few | TRBV19 | - | TGTGCCACCGACCGCAGGGAACCCAATCAGCCCCAGCATTTT | CATDRREPNQPQHF
TRBJ1-2 | few | TRBV2 | - | TGTGCCAGCAGGTCCAGCTACTATGAAGGCTACACCTTC | CASRSSYYEGYTF
TRBJ2-4 | - | TRBV4-1 | - | TGCGCCAGCAGCTGGTACCGGGACACCCCAAGTGAGAGAAACATTCAGTACTTC | CASSWYRDTPSERNIQYF
TRBJ2-7 | - | TRBV7-2 | - | TGTGCCAGCAGCTTAGGGAGAGGGACTGGCTCCTACGAGCAGTACTTC | CASSLGRGTGSYEQYF
TRBJ2-5 | - | TRBV7-7 | - | TGTGCCAGCACCGCAAGTCCGGGGTACGAGACCCAGTACTTC | CASTASPGYETQYF
TRBJ1-1 | few | TRBV29-1 | - | TGCAGCGTTGATAGCGGTTTGTACACTGAAGCTTTCTTT | CSVDSGLYTEAFF
TRBJ1-2 | few | TRBV7-9 | - | TGTGCCAGCAGCTCGTCCGGGACACCACCCCATGGCTACACCTTC | CASSSSGTPPHGYTF
TRBJ2-1 | - | TRBV18 | - | TGTGCCAGCTCAGCCGCGAGCCTCCGGAGGGAGTCCAATGAGCAGTTCTTC | CASSAASLRRESNEQFF
TRBJ2-7 | - | TRBV7-6 | TRBD2 | TGTGCCAGCAGCTCGTCGGGGGGGCTCTACGAGCAGTACTTC | CASSSSGGLYEQYF
TRBJ2-7 | once | TRBV5-1 | - | TGCGCCAGCAGCTCCGACAGAGGCTACGAGCAGTACTTC | CASSSDRGYEQYF
TRBJ1-2 | - | TRBV5-1 | - | TGCGCCAGCAGCTTGGTATCAGGGGACACCTTATATGGCTACACCTTC | CASSLVSGDTLYGYTF
TRBJ2-6 | - | TRBV29-1 | TRBD1 | TGCAGCGAGGGGACAGGCCGACTCGCGCTTTTTGGGGCCAACGTCCTGACTTTC | CSEGTGRLALFGANVLTF
TRBJ2-7 | - | TRBV5-5 | TRBD1 | TGTGCCAGCAGCTTGGGGGACAGCAACTACGAGCAGTACTTC | CASSLGDSNYEQYF
TRBJ1-3 | - | TRBV6-5 | - | TGTGCCAGCAGTTGGACTTCCATCGTCTCTGGAAACACCATATATTTT | CASSWTSIVSGNTIYF
TRBJ2-3 | - | TRBV2 | TRBD2 | TGTGCCAGCAGTGGTACTAGCGCGTCCCTTGGCACAGATACGCAGTATTTT | CASSGTSASLGTDTQYF
TRBJ2-2 | few | TRBV9 | TRBD2 | TGTGCCAGCAGCGTAGGATCGACTAGCGGGGGGACCGGGGAGCTGTTTTTT | CASSVGSTSGGTGELFF
TRBJ1-2 | few | TRBV14 | TRBD1 | TGTGCCAGCAGCCAAGAATGGACAGGGGACCTCTATGGCTACACCTTC | CASSQEWTGDLYGYTF
TRBJ2-1 | once | TRBV18 | TRBD2 | TGTGCCAGCTCACCTCGACTAGCCCTTAGCTCCTACAATGAGCAGTTCTTC | CASSPRLALSSYNEQFF
TRBJ2-7 | - | TRBV19 | - | TGTGCCAGTAGTCCTGGTGGGGCGGCCTACGAGCAGTACTTC | CASSPGGAAYEQYF
TRBJ2-7 | - | TRBV4-3 | TRBD1 | TGCGCCAGCAGCCGGAAGGCGGACAGGGTCAGCGAGCAGTACTTC | CASSRKADRVSEQYF
TRBJ1-1 | - | TRBV7-2 | TRBD1 | TGTGCCAGCAGCCCTGGACAGGGGAACACTGAAGCTTTCTTT | CASSPGQGNTEAFF
TRBJ2-7 | - | TRBV7-2 | TRBD2 | TGTGCCAGCAGCACTAGCGGGAGGGACGAGCAGTACTTC | CASSTSGRDEQYF
TRBJ1-3 | - | TRBV19 | TRBD1 | TGTGCCACCACGATATCGGGACAGGGATTCACCGGACCCGGAAACACCATATATTTT | CATTISGQGFTGPGNTIYF
TRBJ2-7 | - | TRBV4-1 | TRBD1 | TGCGCCAGCAGCCACGGGACAGGGACCTACGAGCAGTACTTC | CASSHGTGTYEQYF
TRBJ2-3 | - | TRBV15 | TRBD2 | TGTGCCACCAGCGTCGGGACTAGCGGGATCGCAGATACGCAGTATTTT | CATSVGTSGIADTQYF
TRBJ2-7 | - | TRBV7-3 | TRBD2 | TGTGCCAGCAGCGCTTCGGGGGGGCCTCCCTACGAGCAGTACTTC | CASSASGGPPYEQYF
TRBJ2-7 | - | TRBV5-1 | - | TGCGCCAGCAGCTTGGACGGAGATGAGCAGTACTTC | CASSLDGDEQYF
TRBJ2-1 | - | TRBV7-6 | TRBD2 | TGTGCCAGCAGCGCGTACGGGACTAGCGGCTACAATGAGCAGTTCTTC | CASSAYGTSGYNEQFF
TRBJ2-5 | - | TRBV30 | - | TGTGCCTGGAGTGTACTGGGGCCGGCCTACTTC | CAWSVLGPAYF
TRBJ2-1 | - | TRBV7-6 | - | TGTGCCAGCAGCTTGGGAGATACCTACAATGAGCAGTTCTTC | CASSLGDTYNEQFF
TRBJ1-1 | - | TRBV9 | - | TGTGCCAGCAGCCCTCCGAAGACGGGCACTGAAGCTTTCTTT | CASSPPKTGTEAFF
TRBJ1-3 | - | TRBV7-6 | - | TGTGCCAGCAGCTTAGCGGGGCACTCTGGAAACACCATATATTTT | CASSLAGHSGNTIYF
TRBJ2-7 | - | TRBV9 | TRBD1 | TGTGCCAGCAGCCTAGAGGGGACAGGGGGCATTTACGAGCAGTACTTC | CASSLEGTGGIYEQYF
TRBJ2-7 | - | TRBV5-1 | TRBD2 | TGCGCCAGCAGCTTTTCGGGGGAGGGCGAGCAGTACTTC | CASSFSGEGEQYF
TRBJ1-1 | - | TRBV28 | - | TGTGCCAGCAGTGCCGGGGACATGAACACTGAAGCTTTCTTT | CASSAGDMNTEAFF
TRBJ1-2 | - | TRBV19 | - | TGTGCCAGTAGTATGGCGGGGCTTATCTATGGCTACACCTTC | CASSMAGLIYGYTF
TRBJ2-7 | - | TRBV11-3 | - | TGTGCCAGCAGCTTACCCGGAGATGGTTCCTACGAGCAGTACTTC | CASSLPGDGSYEQYF
TRBJ1-1 | - | TRBV30 | TRBD1 | TGTGCCTGGAGTGTAGGACAGGGGGCCACTGAAGCTTTCTTT | CAWSVGQGATEAFF